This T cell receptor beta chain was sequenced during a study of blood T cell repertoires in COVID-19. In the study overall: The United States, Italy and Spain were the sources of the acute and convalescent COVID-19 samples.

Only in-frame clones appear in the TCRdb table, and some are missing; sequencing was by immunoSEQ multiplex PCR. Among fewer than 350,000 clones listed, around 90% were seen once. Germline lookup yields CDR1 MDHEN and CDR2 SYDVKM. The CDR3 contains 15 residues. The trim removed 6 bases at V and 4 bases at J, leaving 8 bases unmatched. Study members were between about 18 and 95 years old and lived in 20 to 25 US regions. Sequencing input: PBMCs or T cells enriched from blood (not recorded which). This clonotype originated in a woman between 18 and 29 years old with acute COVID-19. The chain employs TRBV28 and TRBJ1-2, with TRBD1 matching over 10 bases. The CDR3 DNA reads TGTGCCAGCAGCTCTAGACAGGGGGCGGTCTATGGCTACACCTTC. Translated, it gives CASSSRQGAVYGYTF.